This T cell receptor beta chain was captured by sequencing in a study of response to subunit inactivated influenza vaccine. As concerns this clonotype: Its antigen is unknown.

TCRdb re-called the RT-PCR reads with MiXCR, one entry per CDR3 protein. The table includes about 520,000 distinct CDR3 sequences, approximately 11% detected once. Study-wide findings and caveats: There was a suggestion from the authors that each seasonal influenza vaccination recruits few new T cells.

There are 16 residues in the CDR3. Losses at the gene ends were 2 bases for V and 0 bases for J; bases not matched to a gene: 4. Germline CDR1 and CDR2: SGHRS and YFSETQ. The source material was PBMCs from blood, sampled 45 days after vaccination. This rearrangement joins TRBV5-1 to TRBJ2-7, with TRBD1 matching over 11 bases. The sequence derives from a man aged 45-60 years who received an inactivated influenza vaccine. The CDR3 protein is CASSLRTGGFSYEQYF. In DNA, the CDR3 is TGCGCCAGCAGCTTAAGGACAGGGGGCTTCTCCTACGAGCAGTACTTC.